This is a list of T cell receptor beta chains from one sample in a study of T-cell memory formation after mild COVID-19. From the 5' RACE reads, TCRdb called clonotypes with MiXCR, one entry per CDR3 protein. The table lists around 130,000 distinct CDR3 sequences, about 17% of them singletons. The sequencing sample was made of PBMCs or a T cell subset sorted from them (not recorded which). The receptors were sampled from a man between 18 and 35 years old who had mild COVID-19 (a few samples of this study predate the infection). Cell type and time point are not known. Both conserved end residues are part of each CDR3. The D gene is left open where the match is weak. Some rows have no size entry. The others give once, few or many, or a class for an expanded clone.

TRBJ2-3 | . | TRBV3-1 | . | TGTGCCAGCAGCCAAGAGGGCCATACAGATACGCAGTATTTT | CASSQEGHTDTQYF
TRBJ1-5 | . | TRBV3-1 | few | TGTGCCAGCAGCCATCTACAGAGCAATCAGCCCCAGCATTTT | CASSHLQSNQPQHF
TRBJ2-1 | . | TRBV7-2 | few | TGTGCCAGCAGCTTGGGGGGACCGTACAATGAGCAGTTCTTC | CASSLGGPYNEQFF
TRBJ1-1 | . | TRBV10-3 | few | TGTGCCATCAGTGACCCTTCCCCGGCCCCTAGAGAAGCTTTCTTT | CAISDPSPAPREAFF
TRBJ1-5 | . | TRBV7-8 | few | TGTGCCAGCAGCCTCTCATTACAGGGCAATCAGCCCCAGCATTTT | CASSLSLQGNQPQHF
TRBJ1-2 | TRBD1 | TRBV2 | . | TGTGCCAGCAGTGGCGAAGGGGGCTACAATGGCTACACCTTC | CASSGEGGYNGYTF
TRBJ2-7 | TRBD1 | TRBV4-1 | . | TGCGCCAGCCGCAGCCTACGGGACAGGGGCCACGAGCAGTACTTC | CASRSLRDRGHEQYF
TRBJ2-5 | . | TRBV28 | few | TGTGCCAGCAGATTTCGACCTGGGACAGCTACACAGGGAGGGACCCAGTACTTC | CASRFRPGTATQGGTQYF
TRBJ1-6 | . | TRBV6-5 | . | TGTGCCAGCAGTTACTCGGCGTTTCTCAATTCACCCCTCCACTTT | CASSYSAFLNSPLHF
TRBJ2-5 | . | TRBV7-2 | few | TGTGCCAGCAGCTTAGCGCGGGCAGGGGTTGACTTC | CASSLARAGVDF
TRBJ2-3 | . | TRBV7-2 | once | TGTGCCAGCAGCTTAGTAAGCGCGGGGAGCACAGATACGCAGTATTTT | CASSLVSAGSTDTQYF
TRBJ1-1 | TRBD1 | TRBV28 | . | TGTGCCAGCAGATCCGGGACAGGGTGGTTGTTAGCTTTCTTT | CASRSGTGWLLAFF
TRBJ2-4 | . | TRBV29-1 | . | TGCAGCGTTGGGATAAGGAACATTCAGTACTTC | CSVGIRNIQYF
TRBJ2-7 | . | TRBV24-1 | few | TGTGCCACCAGACCTCGCGCGAGCTCCTACGAGCAGTACTTC | CATRPRASSYEQYF
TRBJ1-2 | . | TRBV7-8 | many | TGTGCCAGCAGCTTAGGGCAGGGGCTCTATGGCTACACCTTC | CASSLGQGLYGYTF
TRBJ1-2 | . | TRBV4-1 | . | TGCGCCACCTCCTCGGGGATTGGCTACACCTTC | CATSSGIGYTF
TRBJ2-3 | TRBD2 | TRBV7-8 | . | TGTGCCAGCAGCTTCCGACTAGCGGGGGTCTCAGTGGTCCCAGATACGCAGTATTTT | CASSFRLAGVSVVPDTQYF
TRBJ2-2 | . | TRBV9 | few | TGTGCCAGCAGCGTAGAAGGGAGCTCGAACACCGGGGAGCTGTTTTTT | CASSVEGSSNTGELFF
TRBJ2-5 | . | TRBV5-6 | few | TGTGCCAGCAGCTTGCAGGGGCGATACCAAGAGACCCAGTACTTC | CASSLQGRYQETQYF
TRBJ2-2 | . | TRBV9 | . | TGTGCCAGCAGCGGGGGACCAGGATGGACCGGGGAGCTGTTTTTT | CASSGGPGWTGELFF
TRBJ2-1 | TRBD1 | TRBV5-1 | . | TGCGCCAGCAGCTTACAGGGGGACTCCTACAATGAGCAGTTCTTC | CASSLQGDSYNEQFF
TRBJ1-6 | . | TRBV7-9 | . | TGTGCCAGCAGATGGGAGGCGAATTCACCCCTCCACTTT | CASRWEANSPLHF
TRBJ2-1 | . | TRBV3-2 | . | TGTGCCAGCAGCGGCAGGGGGCGAGGTGAGCAGTTCTTC | CASSGRGRGEQFF
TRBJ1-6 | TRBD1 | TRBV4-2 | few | TGTGCCAGCAGCCAAGGACAGGGGTATAATTCACCCCTCCACTTT | CASSQGQGYNSPLHF
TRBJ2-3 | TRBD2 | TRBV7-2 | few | TGTGCCAGCAGCTTAGGGGGCGGGACTACGGCTTACACAGATACGCAGTATTTT | CASSLGGGTTAYTDTQYF
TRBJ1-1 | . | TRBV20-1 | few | TGCAGTGCTAGAGATCGAAGGTGGCCCATGAACACTGAAGCTTTCTTT | CSARDRRWPMNTEAFF
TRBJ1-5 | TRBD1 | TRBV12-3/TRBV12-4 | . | TGTGCCAGCAGTTCGGACAGGAATCAGCCCCAGCATTTT | CASSSDRNQPQHF
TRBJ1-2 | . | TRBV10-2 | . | TGCGCCAGCAGTGATGACCGTACCTATGGCTACACCTTC | CASSDDRTYGYTF
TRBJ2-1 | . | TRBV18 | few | TGTGCCAGCTCACCAAACAGGGACGACGTGTTCTTC | CASSPNRDDVFF
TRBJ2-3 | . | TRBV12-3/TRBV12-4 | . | TGTGCCAGCAGCCCTTACTTCACAGATACGCAGTATTTT | CASSPYFTDTQYF
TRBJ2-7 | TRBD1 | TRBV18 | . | TGTGCCAGCTCGGCCGGGACAGGGCCCACCTACGAGCAGTACTTC | CASSAGTGPTYEQYF